The 10 T cell receptor beta chains listed next were all sequenced from one sample in a study of blood T cell repertoires in COVID-19. Generated by immunoSEQ multiplex PCR, the TCRdb table keeps only in-frame clones and is missing some. The data contain 88,000 or so clones, approximately 86% of them singletons. Sequenced: peripheral blood. The receptor source for this set is a man aged 55-75 years with acute or convalescent COVID-19.

This clone was seen more than once but under ten times. The J gene is TRBJ1-4, the V gene TRBV5-4, with D maybe TRBD1 (6 bases). The CDR3 is made up of 15 amino acids. CDR1 is SGHNT and CDR2 is YYREEE in the germline V gene (reference sequence). V was shortened by 4 bases and J by 7 bases, with 17 bases between the two germline ends. The DNA for the CDR3 is TGTGCCAGCAGCGCGAACTTGGGGGCAGGTGAAAAACTGTTTTTT. Encoded protein: CASSANLGAGEKLFF.

This chain connects TRBV2 to TRBJ1-1, with 12 positions matching TRBD1. Germline V gene lookup returns CDR1 SNHLY and CDR2 FYNNEI. This CDR3 region has 16 residues. The V gene end was trimmed by 7 bases and the J gene end by 4 bases; junction bases not matched to a gene: 10. The DNA of the CDR3 is TGTGCCAGCATTAGGGACAGGGGGCGATTCGGCACTGAAGCTTTCTTT. It encodes CASIRDRGRFGTEAFF.

In this sample, this clone turned up a few times. The rearrangement uses TRBV29-1 and TRBJ2-3, with D perhaps matching TRBD2 (5 bases). V shed 3 bases and J shed 5 bases, with 12 bases lying between them. The CDR3 is 13 residues long. CDR1 and CDR2 (germline): SQVTM, ANQGSEA. For the CDR3, the DNA is TGCAGCGTTGATGAGCTAGCCGGAGATACGCAGTATTTT. This codes for CSVDELAGDTQYF.

V gene TRBV19 combines with J gene TRBJ1-3, with D hard to call. Germline V lookup: CDR1 LNHDA, CDR2 SQIVND (reference sequence). CDR3 length: 16 residues. The V end lost 0 bases, the J end lost 0 bases, and 9 bases lay between the germline ends. The chain's CDR3 is CASSIDPGSSGNTIYF. As DNA, the CDR3 is TGTGCCAGTAGTATAGATCCCGGGAGCTCTGGAAACACCATATATTTT.

This clone qualifies as medium-sized (0.01 to 0.1%). V and J are TRBV4-1 and TRBJ2-7, with 9 bases aligning to TRBD1. The V segment lost 0 bases and the J segment 4 bases; nucleotides outside the gene matches: 7. This CDR3 region has 16 residues. In germline, CDR1 is MGHRA, CDR2 YSYEKL. This CDR3 reads CASSQDWGQGLYEQYF. The CDR3 coding sequence is TGCGCCAGCAGCCAAGATTGGGGACAGGGCTTGTACGAGCAGTACTTC.

The V call is TRBV4-1, the J call TRBJ2-3; D gene ambiguous. Germline assignment: CDR1 MGHRA and CDR2 YSYEKL. The V gene lost 4 bases and the J gene lost 1 base, with 12 bases spanning the gap. CDR3 length equals 15 residues. CDR3 protein: CASSPSTAGTDTQYF. The CDR3, as DNA: TGCGCCAGCAGCCCATCGACCGCGGGCACAGATACGCAGTATTTT.

V usage is TRBV6-4 and J usage is TRBJ1-5; 12 nucleotides match TRBD1. The V segment lost 3 bases and the J segment 6 bases; nucleotides outside the gene matches: 3. The CDR3 extends over 15 amino acids. The V gene's germline CDR1 is MRHNA and CDR2 SNTAGT. The CDR3 nucleotides are TGTGCCAGCAGTGAAGGGACAGGGGGCGGTCAGCCCCAGCATTTT. Amino acids: CASSEGTGGGQPQHF.

The rearrangement uses TRBV19 and TRBJ2-2; TRBD2 matches at 11 bases. The CDR3 loop spans 17 amino acids. Germline V lookup: CDR1 LNHDA, CDR2 SQIVND (reference sequence). V lost 3 bases and J lost 4; bases outside the gene matches: 7. The CDR3 reads CASSILAGGRGTGELFF. The DNA of the CDR3 is TGTGCCAGTAGTATCCTAGCGGGAGGCCGCGGCACCGGGGAGCTGTTTTTT.

By its share, this clone is medium-sized. This sequence joins TRBV5-1 and TRBJ1-1; D call uncertain. The CDR3 runs to 14 residues. Trimming removed 0 bases from V and 7 bases from J, with 13 bases in between. The germline V gene encodes CDR1 SGHRS and CDR2 YFSETQ. The CDR3 here is CASSLAGGENEAFF. The DNA for the CDR3 is TGCGCCAGCAGCTTGGCAGGAGGAGAGAATGAAGCTTTCTTT.

V gene TRBV5-1 combines with J gene TRBJ1-1; the match to TRBD1 covers 7 bases. Germline V CDR1 and CDR2: SGHRS, YFSETQ. Germline trimming cut 7 bases from V and 4 bases from J; bases unmatched to any gene: 7. The CDR3 is 13 amino acids. CDR3 sequence reads: CASVRQGSTEAFF. The DNA for the CDR3 is TGCGCCAGCGTAAGACAGGGTAGCACTGAAGCTTTCTTT. The full variable domain, in which reference TRBV5-1 and TRBJ1-1 provide the parts outside the CDR3, is KAGVTQTPRYLIKTRGQQVTLSCSPISGHRSVSWYQQTPGQGLQFLFEYFSETQRNKGNFPGRFSGRQFSNSRSEMNVSTLELGDSALYLCASVRQGSTEAFFGQGTRLTVV.